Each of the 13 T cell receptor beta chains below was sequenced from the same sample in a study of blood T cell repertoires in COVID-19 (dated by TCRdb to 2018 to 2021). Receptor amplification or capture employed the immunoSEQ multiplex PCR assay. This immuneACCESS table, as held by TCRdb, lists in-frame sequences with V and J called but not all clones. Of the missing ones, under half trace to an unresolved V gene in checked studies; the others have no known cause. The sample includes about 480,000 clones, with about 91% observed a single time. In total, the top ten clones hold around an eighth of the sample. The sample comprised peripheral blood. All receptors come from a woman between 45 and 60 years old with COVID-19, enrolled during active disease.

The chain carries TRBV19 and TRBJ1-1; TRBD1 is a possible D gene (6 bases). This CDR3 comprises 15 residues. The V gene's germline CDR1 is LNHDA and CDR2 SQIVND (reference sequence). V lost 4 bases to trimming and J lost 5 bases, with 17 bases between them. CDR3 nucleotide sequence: TGTGCCAGTAGTAGAGGGCAGGGGTCTTCGACTGAAGCTTTCTTT. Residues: CASSRGQGSSTEAFF. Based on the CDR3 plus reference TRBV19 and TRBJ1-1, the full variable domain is DGGITQSPKYLFRKEGQNVTLSCEQNLNHDAMYWYRQDPGQGLRLIYYSQIVNDFQKGDIAEGYSVSREKKESFPLTVTSAQKNPTAFYLCASSRGQGSSTEAFFGQGTRLTVV.

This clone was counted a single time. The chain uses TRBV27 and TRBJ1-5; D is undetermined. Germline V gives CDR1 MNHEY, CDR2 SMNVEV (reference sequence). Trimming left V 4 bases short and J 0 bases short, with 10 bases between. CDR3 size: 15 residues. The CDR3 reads CASSSTHPSNQPQHF. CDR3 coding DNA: TGTGCCAGCAGTTCTACGCACCCTAGCAATCAGCCCCAGCATTTT.

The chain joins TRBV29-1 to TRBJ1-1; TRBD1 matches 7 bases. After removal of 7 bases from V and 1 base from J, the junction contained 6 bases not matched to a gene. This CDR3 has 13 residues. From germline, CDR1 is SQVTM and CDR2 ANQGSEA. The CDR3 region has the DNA TGCAGCGCGAGAAGACAGGGGAACACTGAAGCTTTCTTT. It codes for CSARRQGNTEAFF.

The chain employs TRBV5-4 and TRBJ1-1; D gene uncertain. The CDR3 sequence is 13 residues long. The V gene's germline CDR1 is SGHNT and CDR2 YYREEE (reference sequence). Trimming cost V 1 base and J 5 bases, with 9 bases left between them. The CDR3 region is CASSLHGETEAFF. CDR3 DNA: TGTGCCAGCAGCTTGCACGGGGAGACTGAAGCTTTCTTT.

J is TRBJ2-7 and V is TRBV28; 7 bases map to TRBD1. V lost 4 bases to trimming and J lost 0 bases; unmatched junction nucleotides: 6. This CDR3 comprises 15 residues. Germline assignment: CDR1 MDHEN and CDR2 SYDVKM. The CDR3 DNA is TGTGCCAGCAGTTCCATCGGGACAGACTCCTACGAGCAGTACTTC. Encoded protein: CASSSIGTDSYEQYF.

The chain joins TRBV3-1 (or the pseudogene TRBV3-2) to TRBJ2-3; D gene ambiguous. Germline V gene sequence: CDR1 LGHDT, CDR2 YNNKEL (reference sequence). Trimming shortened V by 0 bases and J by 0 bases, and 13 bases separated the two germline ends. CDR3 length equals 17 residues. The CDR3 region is CASSQEYGGFSTDTQYF. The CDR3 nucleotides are TGTGCCAGCAGCCAAGAATATGGCGGATTTAGCACAGATACGCAGTATTTT.

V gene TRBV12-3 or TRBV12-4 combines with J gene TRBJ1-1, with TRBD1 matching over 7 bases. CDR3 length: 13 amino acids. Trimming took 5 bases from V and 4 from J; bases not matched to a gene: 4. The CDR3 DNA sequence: TGTGCCAGCAGTGCAGGGGGGACCACTGAAGCTTTCTTT. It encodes CASSAGGTTEAFF.

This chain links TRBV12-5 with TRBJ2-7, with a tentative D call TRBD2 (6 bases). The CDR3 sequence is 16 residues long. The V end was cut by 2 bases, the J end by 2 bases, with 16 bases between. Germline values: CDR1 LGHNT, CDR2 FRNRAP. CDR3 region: CASGLPRTAGTYEQYF. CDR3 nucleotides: TGTGCTAGTGGTTTGCCGCGGACGGCGGGAACCTACGAGCAGTACTTC.

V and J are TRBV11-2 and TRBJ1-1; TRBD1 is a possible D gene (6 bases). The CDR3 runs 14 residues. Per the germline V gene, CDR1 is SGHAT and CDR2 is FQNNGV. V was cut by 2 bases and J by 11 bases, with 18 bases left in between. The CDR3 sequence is CASSLRGGTNAAFF. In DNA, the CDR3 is TGTGCCAGCAGCTTAAGGGGGGGGACGAATGCTGCTTTCTTT.

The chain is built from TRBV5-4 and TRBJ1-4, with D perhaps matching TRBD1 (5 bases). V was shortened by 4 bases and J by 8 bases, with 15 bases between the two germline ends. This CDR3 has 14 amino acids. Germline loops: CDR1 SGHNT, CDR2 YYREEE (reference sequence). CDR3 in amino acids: CASSLDTRREKLFF. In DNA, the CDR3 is TGTGCCAGCAGCCTGGACACCCGCAGGGAAAAACTGTTTTTT.

The CDR3 coding sequence is TGTGCCAGCAGTGTCCAGGCAGTTTTCTCTGGAAACACCATATATTTT. The encoded protein is CASSVQAVFSGNTIYF. This sequence joins TRBV6-1 and TRBJ1-3; no clear D gene. Germline V CDR1 and CDR2: MNHNS, SASEGT. The CDR3 loop spans 16 amino acids. Trimming left V 4 bases short and J 0 bases short, with 13 bases between.

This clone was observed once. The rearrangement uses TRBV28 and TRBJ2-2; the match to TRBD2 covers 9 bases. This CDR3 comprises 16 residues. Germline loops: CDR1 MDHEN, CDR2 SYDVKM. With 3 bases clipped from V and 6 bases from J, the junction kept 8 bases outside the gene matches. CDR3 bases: TGTGCCAGCAGTTTTCCCTTAGCGGGGGTATCCGGGGAGCTGTTTTTT. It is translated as CASSFPLAGVSGELFF.

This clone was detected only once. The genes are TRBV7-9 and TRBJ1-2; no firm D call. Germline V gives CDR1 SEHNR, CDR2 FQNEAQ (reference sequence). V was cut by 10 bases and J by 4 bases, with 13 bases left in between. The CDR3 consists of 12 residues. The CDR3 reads CAILMGAYGYTF. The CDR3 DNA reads TGTGCCATCCTAATGGGAGCCTATGGCTACACCTTC.